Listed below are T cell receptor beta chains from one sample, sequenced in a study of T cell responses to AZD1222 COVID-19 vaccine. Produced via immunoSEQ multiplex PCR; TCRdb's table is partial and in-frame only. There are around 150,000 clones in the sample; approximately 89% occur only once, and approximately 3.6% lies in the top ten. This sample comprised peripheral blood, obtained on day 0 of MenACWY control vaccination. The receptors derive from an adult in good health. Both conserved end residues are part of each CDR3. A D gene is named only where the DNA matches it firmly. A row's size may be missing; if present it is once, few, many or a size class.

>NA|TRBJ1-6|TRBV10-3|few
CAISESKSGSGSPLHF
TGTGCCATCAGTGAGTCGAAGTCGGGATCTGGTTCACCCCTCCACTTT
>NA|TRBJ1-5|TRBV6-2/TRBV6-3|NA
CASSYGPGGQPQHF
TGTGCCAGCAGTTATGGCCCGGGTGGCCAGCCCCAGCATTTT
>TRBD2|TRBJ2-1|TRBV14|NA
CASSVGTSGSNEQFF
TGTGCCAGCAGTGTCGGGACTAGCGGGAGCAATGAGCAGTTCTTC
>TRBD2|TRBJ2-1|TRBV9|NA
CASRGTSGDEQFF
TGTGCCAGCAGGGGGACTAGCGGGGATGAGCAGTTCTTC
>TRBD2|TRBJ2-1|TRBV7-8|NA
CASSRLAGGDEQFF
TGTGCCAGCAGCCGTCTAGCGGGAGGGGATGAGCAGTTCTTC
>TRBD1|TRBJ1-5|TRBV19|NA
CASSTATGEDQPQHF
TGTGCCAGTAGTACTGCCACAGGGGAGGATCAGCCCCAGCATTTT
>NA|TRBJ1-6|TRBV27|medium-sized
CASMRVQGDSPLHF
TGTGCCAGCATGAGGGTCCAGGGAGACTCACCCCTCCACTTT
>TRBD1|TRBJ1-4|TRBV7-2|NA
CASSPNRGLGEKLFF
TGTGCCAGCAGCCCTAACAGGGGGCTTGGTGAAAAACTGTTTTTT
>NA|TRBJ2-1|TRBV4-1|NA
CASSQRQGHEQFF
TGCGCCAGCAGTCAAAGGCAGGGACATGAGCAGTTCTTC
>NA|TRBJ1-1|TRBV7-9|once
CASRPGTIRVFTEAFF
TGTGCCAGCAGACCCGGGACCATAAGAGTTTTCACTGAAGCTTTCTTT
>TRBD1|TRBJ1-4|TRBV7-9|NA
CASSSTGGGEKLFF
TGTGCCAGCAGCAGCACAGGGGGCGGTGAAAAACTGTTTTTT
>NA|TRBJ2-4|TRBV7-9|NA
CASSLVRDIQYF
TGTGCCAGCAGCTTAGTCAGGGACATTCAGTACTTC
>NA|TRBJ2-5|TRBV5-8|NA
CASSFRTGKETQYF
TGTGCCAGCAGCTTCCGGACGGGAAAAGAGACCCAGTACTTC
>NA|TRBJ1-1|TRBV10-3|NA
CAISQTGNTEAFF
TGTGCCATCAGCCAGACAGGGAACACTGAAGCTTTCTTT
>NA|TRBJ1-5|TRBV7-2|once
CASSLRGTNNQPQHF
TGTGCCAGCAGCCTCCGAGGGACCAACAATCAGCCCCAGCATTTT
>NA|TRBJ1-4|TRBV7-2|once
CASSLRSHGLSEKLFF
TGTGCCAGCAGCTTACGTTCTCACGGGCTCTCTGAAAAACTGTTTTTT
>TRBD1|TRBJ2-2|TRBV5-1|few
CASSSGQRNTGELFF
TGCGCCAGCAGCTCGGGACAGCGGAACACCGGGGAGCTGTTTTTT
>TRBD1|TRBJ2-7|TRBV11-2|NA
CASSSPGTGGYEQYF
TGTGCCAGCAGCTCACCGGGGACAGGGGGCTACGAGCAGTACTTC
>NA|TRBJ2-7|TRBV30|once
CAWSARVTYEQYF
TGTGCCTGGAGCGCCAGGGTCACCTACGAGCAGTACTTC
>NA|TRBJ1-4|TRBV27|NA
CASSLSTRGEKLFF
TGTGCCAGCAGTTTATCGACAAGAGGGGAAAAACTGTTTTTT
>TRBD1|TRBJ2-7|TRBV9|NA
CASSVARDSSYEQYF
TGTGCCAGCAGCGTAGCTAGGGACAGCTCCTACGAGCAGTACTTC
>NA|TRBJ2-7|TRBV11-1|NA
CASSLGGQGFYEQYF
TGTGCCAGCAGCTTAGGAGGTCAGGGGTTTTACGAGCAGTACTTC
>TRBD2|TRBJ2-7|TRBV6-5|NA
CASSPSGTRQAEQYF
TGTGCCAGCAGTCCATCCGGGACTAGACAGGCCGAGCAGTACTTC
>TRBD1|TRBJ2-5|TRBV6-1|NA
CASSEIHRGRGETQYF
TGTGCCAGCAGTGAAATCCACAGGGGGCGCGGGGAGACCCAGTACTTC
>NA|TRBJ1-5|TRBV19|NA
CASSMITRNQPQHF
TGTGCCAGTAGTATGATAACTCGCAATCAGCCCCAGCATTTT
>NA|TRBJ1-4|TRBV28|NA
CASTGQREKLFF
TGTGCCAGCACCGGACAGAGGGAAAAACTGTTTTTT
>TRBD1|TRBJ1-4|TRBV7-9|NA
CASSPGTENEKLFF
TGTGCCAGCAGCCCAGGGACAGAAAATGAAAAACTGTTTTTT
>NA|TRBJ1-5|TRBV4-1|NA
CASSQDRSDQPQHF
TGCGCCAGCAGCCAAGATCGGAGCGATCAGCCCCAGCATTTT
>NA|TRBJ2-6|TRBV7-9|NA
CASSLAGSGANVLTF
TGTGCCAGCAGCTTAGCTGGCTCTGGGGCCAACGTCCTGACTTTC
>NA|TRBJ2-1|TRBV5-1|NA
CASSPGTVYNEQFF
TGCGCCAGCAGCCCGGGGACTGTATACAATGAGCAGTTCTTC
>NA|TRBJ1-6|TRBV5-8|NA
CASSWRGVGIYNSPLHF
TGTGCCAGCAGCTGGAGGGGGGTTGGTATCTATAATTCACCCCTCCACTTT
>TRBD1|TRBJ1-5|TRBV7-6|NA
CASSKGTGGNQPQHF
TGTGCCAGCAGCAAGGGGACAGGGGGCAATCAGCCCCAGCATTTT
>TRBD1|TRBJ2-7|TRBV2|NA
CASSAGTGAYEQYF
TGTGCCAGCAGTGCCGGGACAGGGGCCTACGAGCAGTACTTC
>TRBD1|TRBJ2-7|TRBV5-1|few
CASSLERTGPYEQYF
TGCGCCAGCAGCTTGGAGCGGACAGGTCCCTACGAGCAGTACTTC
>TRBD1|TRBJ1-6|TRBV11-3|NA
CASSLGQGPYNSPLHF
TGTGCCAGCAGCTTAGGACAGGGCCCCTATAATTCACCCCTCCACTTT
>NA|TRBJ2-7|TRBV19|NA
CASSIGGGYEQYF
TGTGCCAGTAGTATAGGAGGGGGCTACGAGCAGTACTTC
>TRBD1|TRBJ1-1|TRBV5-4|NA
CASSLGGGGTEAFF
TGTGCCAGCAGCTTGGGAGGGGGCGGAACTGAAGCTTTCTTT
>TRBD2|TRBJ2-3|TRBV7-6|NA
CASSRTSVGTDTQYF
TGTGCCAGCAGCCGGACTAGCGTGGGCACAGATACGCAGTATTTT
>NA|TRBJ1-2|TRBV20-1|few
CSAPDKFGYTF
TGCAGTGCTCCCGACAAGTTTGGCTACACCTTC
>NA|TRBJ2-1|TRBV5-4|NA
CASSLAGGGDNEQFF
TGTGCCAGCAGCTTGGCGGGCGGGGGCGACAATGAGCAGTTCTTC
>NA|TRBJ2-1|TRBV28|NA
CASRPSAQNRRFF
TGTGCCAGCAGACCCTCTGCCCAGAATCGGCGGTTCTTC
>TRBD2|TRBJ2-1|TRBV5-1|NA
CASSLRVGEASGSLFF
TGCGCCAGCAGCTTGCGGGTAGGGGAGGCTAGCGGGAGTTTGTTCTTC
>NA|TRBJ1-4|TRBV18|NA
CASSPPGGGYGEKLFF
TGTGCCAGCTCACCACCCGGCGGGGGCTATGGTGAAAAACTGTTTTTT
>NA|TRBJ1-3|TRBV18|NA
CASSPRVNLNSGNTIYF
TGTGCCAGCTCACCACGGGTGAACCTAAACTCTGGAAACACCATATATTTT
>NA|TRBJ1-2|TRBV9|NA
CASSVGQDLLYGYTF
TGTGCCAGCAGCGTAGGACAGGATCTTCTCTATGGCTACACCTTC
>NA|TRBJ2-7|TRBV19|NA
CASSSRTWAYEQYF
TGTGCCAGTAGTTCCCGGACTTGGGCCTACGAGCAGTACTTC
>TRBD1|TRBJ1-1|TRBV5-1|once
CASSRFKGQGMNTEAFF
TGCGCCAGCAGCCGATTTAAGGGACAGGGCATGAACACTGAAGCTTTCTTT
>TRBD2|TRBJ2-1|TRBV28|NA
CASSFRLAGGGNEQFF
TGTGCCAGCAGTTTTCGACTAGCGGGAGGAGGCAATGAGCAGTTCTTC
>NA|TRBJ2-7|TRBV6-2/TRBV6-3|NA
CASSSRDNLYEQYF
TGTGCCAGCAGTTCCCGGGACAATCTCTACGAGCAGTACTTC
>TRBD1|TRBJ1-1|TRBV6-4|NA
CASRATGGSGEAFF
TGTGCCAGCAGAGCGACAGGGGGTTCGGGTGAAGCTTTCTTT